These T cell receptor beta chains were read from a single sample in a study of T cells in Graves' hyperthyroidism and ophthalmopathy. MiXCR was run by TCRdb on the multiplex PCR reads, yielding one entry per CDR3 protein. The sample records 500,000 to 800,000 distinct CDR3 sequences, about 14% being singletons. What was sequenced was blood. These receptors all stem from a woman aged 45-65 years with Graves' ophthalmopathy. CDR3s include the opening cysteine and the closing phenylalanine or tryptophan. Fields, in order: D gene, V gene, clone size, J gene, CDR3 protein, CDR3 DNA. The D gene is left open where the match is weak. The size of a clone is reported for some rows only, either as once, few or many, or as a class for expanded clones.

D: -
V: TRBV7-9
size: -
J: TRBJ2-1
CDR3: CASSLGSSGGGYNEQFF
DNA: TGTGCCAGCAGCTTAGGATCTAGCGGAGGGGGGTACAATGAGCAGTTCTTC

D: -
V: TRBV19
size: -
J: TRBJ2-2
CDR3: CASSVPGSGTTGELFF
DNA: TGTGCCAGTAGTGTACCCGGGTCAGGGACCACCGGGGAGCTGTTTTTT

D: -
V: TRBV9
size: -
J: TRBJ1-5
CDR3: CASSVDGQGRQPQHF
DNA: TGTGCCAGCAGCGTAGATGGTCAGGGGCGCCAGCCCCAGCATTTT

D: TRBD1
V: TRBV11-2
size: many
J: TRBJ2-2
CDR3: CASTGDRGLNTGELFF
DNA: TGTGCCAGCACCGGGGACAGGGGATTGAACACCGGGGAGCTGTTTTTT

D: -
V: TRBV4-3
size: -
J: TRBJ1-5
CDR3: CASSQTWTDDQPQHF
DNA: TGCGCCAGCAGCCAAACCTGGACGGATGATCAGCCCCAGCATTTT

D: -
V: TRBV7-8
size: many
J: TRBJ1-1
CDR3: CASSSVVTEAFF
DNA: TGTGCCAGCAGCTCGGTAGTCACTGAAGCTTTCTTT

D: TRBD2
V: TRBV18
size: -
J: TRBJ2-2
CDR3: CASSPPSSGHGGTGELFF
DNA: TGTGCCAGCTCACCACCCTCTAGCGGACATGGGGGCACCGGGGAGCTGTTTTTT

D: -
V: TRBV12-3/TRBV12-4
size: many
J: TRBJ2-7
CDR3: CASTGAPQSYEQYF
DNA: TGTGCCAGCACGGGGGCACCTCAGTCCTACGAGCAGTACTTC

D: -
V: TRBV20-1
size: -
J: TRBJ2-3
CDR3: CSATVRGGADTQYF
DNA: TGCAGTGCTACCGTAAGGGGTGGCGCAGATACGCAGTATTTT

D: TRBD2
V: TRBV28
size: many
J: TRBJ2-7
CDR3: CAICSGSIDEQYF
DNA: TGTGCCATCTGTAGCGGGAGCATCGACGAGCAGTACTTC

D: -
V: TRBV4-1
size: -
J: TRBJ2-1
CDR3: CASSQETSSNEQFF
DNA: TGCGCCAGCAGCCAAGAAACCAGTAGCAATGAGCAGTTCTTC

D: TRBD2
V: TRBV12-3/TRBV12-4
size: many
J: TRBJ2-2
CDR3: CASSLAGVRTGELFF
DNA: TGTGCCAGCAGTCTGGCGGGGGTTAGGACCGGGGAGCTGTTTTTT

D: -
V: TRBV28
size: many
J: TRBJ2-3
CDR3: CASSSTARTDTQYF
DNA: TGTGCCAGCAGCTCCACAGCGAGGACAGATACGCAGTATTTT

D: -
V: TRBV27
size: few
J: TRBJ2-2
CDR3: CASSLLRQEAGELFF
DNA: TGTGCCAGCAGTTTATTGCGTCAGGAAGCCGGGGAGCTGTTTTTT

D: -
V: TRBV6-2/TRBV6-3
size: many
J: TRBJ1-5
CDR3: CASSYAAGNQPQHF
DNA: TGTGCCAGCAGTTACGCGGCAGGAAATCAGCCCCAGCATTTT

D: -
V: TRBV28
size: -
J: TRBJ1-5
CDR3: CATSQRAAGQPQHF
DNA: TGTGCCACCTCTCAACGGGCGGCGGGTCAGCCCCAGCATTTT

D: -
V: TRBV4-1
size: -
J: TRBJ1-5
CDR3: CASSQEAGVGNQPQHF
DNA: TGCGCCAGCAGCCAAGAGGCGGGGGTGGGCAATCAGCCCCAGCATTTT

D: -
V: TRBV6-5
size: -
J: TRBJ1-3
CDR3: CASSYNGRAGSGNTIYF
DNA: TGTGCCAGCAGTTACAATGGCAGGGCTGGATCTGGAAACACCATATATTTT

D: TRBD1
V: TRBV6-1
size: many
J: TRBJ2-5
CDR3: CASSYGSAGGLETQYF
DNA: TGTGCCAGCAGTTATGGGTCGGCAGGGGGCTTAGAGACCCAGTACTTC

D: -
V: TRBV7-9
size: many
J: TRBJ2-2
CDR3: CASSKSGANTGELFF
DNA: TGTGCCAGCAGCAAAAGTGGGGCGAACACCGGGGAGCTGTTTTTT

D: -
V: TRBV3-1
size: -
J: TRBJ1-2
CDR3: CASSQDLATEKYGYTF
DNA: TGTGCCAGCAGCCAAGATCTCGCGACAGAGAAATATGGCTACACCTTC

D: -
V: TRBV18
size: many
J: TRBJ1-6
CDR3: CASSPAWNSPLHF
DNA: TGTGCCAGCTCACCGGCGTGGAATTCACCCCTCCACTTT

D: -
V: TRBV30
size: many
J: TRBJ2-5
CDR3: CAWRGASETQYF
DNA: TGTGCCTGGAGGGGTGCCTCAGAGACCCAGTACTTC

D: TRBD1
V: TRBV12-3/TRBV12-4
size: many
J: TRBJ1-4
CDR3: CASSLHRGNEKLFF
DNA: TGTGCCAGCAGTCTGCACAGGGGAAACGAAAAACTGTTTTTT